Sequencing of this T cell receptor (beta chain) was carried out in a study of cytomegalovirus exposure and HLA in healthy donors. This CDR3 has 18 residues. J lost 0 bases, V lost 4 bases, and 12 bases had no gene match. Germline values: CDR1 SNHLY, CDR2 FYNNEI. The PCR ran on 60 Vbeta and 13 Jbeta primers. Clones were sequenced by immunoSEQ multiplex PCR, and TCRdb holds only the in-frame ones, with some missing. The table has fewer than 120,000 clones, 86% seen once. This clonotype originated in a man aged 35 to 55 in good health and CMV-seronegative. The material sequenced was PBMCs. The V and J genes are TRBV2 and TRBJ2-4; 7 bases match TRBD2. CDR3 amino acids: CASSGRGVNTLAKNIQYF. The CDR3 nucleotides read TGTGCCAGCAGTGGCCGGGGGGTAAATACCCTAGCCAAAAACATTCAGTACTTC.